This T cell receptor beta chain was observed in a study of blood T cells in healthy people across ages. V shed 6 bases, J shed 2 bases, and the junction held 5 bases outside the gene matches. This CDR3 region has 14 residues. CDR1 SGHTA and CDR2 FQGNSA come from the germline V gene. Worth noting for this clonotype: Its cognate antigen is unknown. This may be a read error, as it is one base from a much larger clone.

The study, taken as a whole, reports: Older age coincided with a roughly linear decline in TCR beta diversity per million T cells.

Sample-barcoded 5' priming and a J-beta primer mix drove a second PCR of about 6 to 11 cycles. MiXCR, applied by TCRdb to the 5' RACE reads, yields one record per CDR3 protein. The sample has hundreds of thousands of distinct CDR3 sequences; about 50% are singletons. Sample: blood. The TCR sequence derives from an elderly woman in good health. The J gene is TRBJ2-3, the V gene TRBV7-2; 7 bases fit TRBD2. Here the CDR3 reads CASRGSGFTDTQYF. The CDR3, as DNA: TGTGCCAGCAGAGGTAGCGGGTTCACAGATACGCAGTATTTT.